Below, 13 T cell receptor beta chains from the same sample are listed, as sequenced in a study of T cell responses to AZD1222 COVID-19 vaccine (dated by TCRdb to the early 2020s). The meaning of the sample's time point label: about 28 days (+/-7) after the second vaccine dose. The method behind the library was the immunoSEQ multiplex PCR assay. TCRdb stores this immuneACCESS table with in-frame sequences only. Part of the clones is absent; in the studies checked, under half of the shortfall reflects unresolved V genes, and no reason is known for the rest. The sample table lists fewer than 100,000 clones, around nine tenths of them with a count of one. The ten biggest clones cover 11% of the sample. The sample here was peripheral blood, taken 28 days after the second AZD1222 dose. Receptors were obtained from an adult who received the AZD1222 COVID-19 vaccine.

V and J are TRBV6-5 and TRBJ1-2, with 7 bases aligning to TRBD1. Germline V gene sequence: CDR1 MNHEY, CDR2 SVGAGI. The CDR3 runs to 14 residues. The J segment lost 8 bases and the V segment lost 2 bases, leaving 8 bases of the junction unmatched. The CDR3 here is CASSYGQGVSGYTF. The CDR3 DNA follows: TGTGCCAGCAGTTACGGTCAGGGGGTGAGCGGCTACACCTTC.

The chain has TRBV19 and TRBJ1-2; D is ambiguous. Trimming took 9 bases from V and 4 from J, leaving 12 bases between them. The CDR3 covers 12 residues. The V gene's germline CDR1 is LNHDA and CDR2 SQIVND (reference sequence). In nucleotides, the CDR3 is TGTGCCAGCTCCTTTCAGCTCTATGGCTACACCTTC. Translating gives CASSFQLYGYTF.

The chain uses TRBV15 and TRBJ2-7; D is uncertain. The CDR3 consists of 15 residues. V shed 1 base and J shed 1 base, with 11 bases lying between them. Germline lookup yields CDR1 LNHNV and CDR2 YYDKDF (reference sequence). CDR3 sequence (DNA): TGTGCCACCAGCAGAGGGTCCGGACCGTCCTACGAGCAGTACTTC. The encoded protein is CATSRGSGPSYEQYF.

The chain joins TRBV18 to TRBJ2-4, with 8 bases identical to TRBD2. CDR3 size: 16 residues. Germline CDR1 is KGHSH and CDR2 is LQKENI. J gave up 0 bases and V 0 bases, and 1 base lay outside the gene matches. For the CDR3, the DNA is TGTGCCAGCTCACCACCGAGCGGGGGAGCCAAAAACATTCAGTACTTC. Residues: CASSPPSGGAKNIQYF. The entire variable domain, with the rest obtained from reference TRBV18 and TRBJ2-4, is as follows: NAGVMQNPRHLVRRRGQEARLRCSPMKGHSHVYWYRQLPEEGLKFMVYLQKENIIDESGMPKERFSAEFPKEGPSILRIQQVVRGDSAAYFCASSPPSGGAKNIQYFGAGTRLSVL.

In nucleotides, the CDR3 is TGTGCCAGCAGCCCCCAGCAGGGTCGCTATAATTCACCCCTCCACTTT. This codes for CASSPQQGRYNSPLHF. The rearrangement links TRBV7-2 to TRBJ1-6, with TRBD1 as a possible D gene (5 bases). Germline lookup yields CDR1 SGHTA and CDR2 FQGNSA. Trimming removed 5 bases from V and 3 bases from J, with 14 bases in between. The CDR3 length is 16 residues.

This clone was counted a single time. The V gene is TRBV5-1, the J gene TRBJ2-3; a weak D match, TRBD1 (5 bases). Trimming shortened V by 4 bases and J by 0 bases, and 15 bases separated the two germline ends. From germline, CDR1 is SGHRS and CDR2 YFSETQ. CDR3 size: 16 residues. The CDR3 is CASSPQGATSTDTQYF. The CDR3 bases are TGCGCCAGCAGCCCTCAGGGCGCAACTAGCACAGATACGCAGTATTTT.

The chain joins TRBV27 to TRBJ1-4; D is unclear. CDR3 size: 18 residues. V lost 8 bases to trimming and J lost 0 bases, with 22 bases between them. The germline gives CDR1 MNHEY, CDR2 SMNVEV (reference sequence). The CDR3 region has the DNA TGTGCCAGCGGCCGGGCCTATAATTCCCCCTCAACTAATGAAAAACTGTTTTTT. Amino acids: CASGRAYNSPSTNEKLFF.

This CDR3 is CAISGRADSYGYTF. In DNA form, the CDR3 reads TGTGCCATCAGCGGAAGGGCCGACAGCTATGGCTACACCTTC. The V gene is TRBV10-3, the J gene TRBJ1-2, with TRBD1 as a possible D gene (5 bases). CDR1 is ENHRY, CDR2 SYGVKD, per germline. Trimming took 6 bases from V and 4 from J, leaving 15 bases between them. The CDR3 totals 14 residues.

The chain is built from TRBV7-3 and TRBJ2-2; D is possibly TRBD2 (7 bases). The V end lost 5 bases, the J end lost 1 base, and 20 bases lay between the germline ends. This CDR3 is 18 amino acids long. Germline V gene sequence: CDR1 SGHTA, CDR2 FQGTGA. CDR3 coding DNA: TGTGCCAGCAGCGTACCGGGGGCGGGGGCCCTGAACACCGGGGAGCTGTTTTTT. Translation: CASSVPGAGALNTGELFF.

The chain combines TRBV3-1 (or the pseudogene TRBV3-2) with TRBJ1-1; D may be TRBD1 (5 bases). Germline values: CDR1 LGHDT, CDR2 YNNKEL (reference sequence). CDR3 length: 15 residues. V was clipped by 5 bases and J by 0 bases, with 13 bases between them. The CDR3 loop is CASSGGAHLNTEAFF. The DNA of the CDR3 is TGTGCCAGCAGCGGAGGGGCGCATTTGAACACTGAAGCTTTCTTT.

The chain combines TRBV6-2 or TRBV6-3 with TRBJ2-3, with 9 bases fitting TRBD2. CDR1 and CDR2 from the germline V gene are MNHEY and SVGEGT. Trimming at V came to 0 bases and at J to 2 bases, leaving 6 bases not matched to a gene. CDR3 length equals 17 residues. As DNA, the CDR3 is TGTGCCAGCAGTTACTCGAGGAGCGGGGGGTCCACAGATACGCAGTATTTT. It codes for CASSYSRSGGSTDTQYF.

This clone was seen a single time. The rearrangement links TRBV6-5 to TRBJ1-6, with D possibly TRBD1 on 5 matching bases. Between the trimmed V and J ends, which lost 3 bases and 9 bases, there was a span of 15 bases. Germline-derived CDR1 and CDR2 are MNHEY and SVGAGI. The CDR3 has 15 amino acids. CDR3 loop: CASSYLAGDRSPLHF. CDR3 sequence (DNA): TGTGCCAGCAGTTATCTTGCGGGGGATCGTTCACCCCTCCACTTT.

This clone has a handful of counts. The CDR3 region has the DNA TGTGCCAGCAGTTTATTGACAGACAATGGCTACACCTTC. Translation: CASSLLTDNGYTF. The chain joins TRBV28 to TRBJ1-2; D is possibly TRBD1 (5 bases). Germline V CDR1 and CDR2: MDHEN, SYDVKM. The V gene lost 1 base and the J gene lost 6 bases, with 9 bases spanning the gap. The CDR3 is 13 residues long.